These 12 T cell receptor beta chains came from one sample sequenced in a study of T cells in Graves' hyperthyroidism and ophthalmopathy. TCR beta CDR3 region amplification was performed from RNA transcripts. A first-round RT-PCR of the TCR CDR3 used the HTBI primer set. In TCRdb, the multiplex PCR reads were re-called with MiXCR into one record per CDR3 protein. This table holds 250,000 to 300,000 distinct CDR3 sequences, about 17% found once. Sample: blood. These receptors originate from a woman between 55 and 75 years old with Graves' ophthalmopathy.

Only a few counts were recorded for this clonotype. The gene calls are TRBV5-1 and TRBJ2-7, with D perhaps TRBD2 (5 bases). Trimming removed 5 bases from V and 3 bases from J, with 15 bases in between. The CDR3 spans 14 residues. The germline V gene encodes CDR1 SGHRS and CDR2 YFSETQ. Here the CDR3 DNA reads TGCGCCAGCAGTTTGAACGGTGAGGGCTACGAGCAGTACTTC. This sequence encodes CASSLNGEGYEQYF.

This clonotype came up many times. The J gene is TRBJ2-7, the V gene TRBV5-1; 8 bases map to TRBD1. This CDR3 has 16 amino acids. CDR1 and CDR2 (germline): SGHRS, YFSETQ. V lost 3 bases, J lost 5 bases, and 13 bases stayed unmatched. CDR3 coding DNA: TGCGCCAGCAGCTCCGGGATCGACAGGGGTGCCGACGAGCAGTACTTC. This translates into CASSSGIDRGADEQYF. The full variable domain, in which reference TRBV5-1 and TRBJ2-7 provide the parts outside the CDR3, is KAGVTQTPRYLIKTRGQQVTLSCSPISGHRSVSWYQQTPGQGLQFLFEYFSETQRNKGNFPGRFSGRQFSNSRSEMNVSTLELGDSALYLCASSSGIDRGADEQYFGPGTRLTVT.

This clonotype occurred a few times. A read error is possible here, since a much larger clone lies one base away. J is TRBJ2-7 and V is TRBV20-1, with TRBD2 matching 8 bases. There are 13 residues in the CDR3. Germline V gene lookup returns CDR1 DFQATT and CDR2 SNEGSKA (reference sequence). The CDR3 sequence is CSRAGTRSYEHYF. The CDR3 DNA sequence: TGCAGTCGGGCCGGGACTAGATCCTACGAGCACTACTTC.

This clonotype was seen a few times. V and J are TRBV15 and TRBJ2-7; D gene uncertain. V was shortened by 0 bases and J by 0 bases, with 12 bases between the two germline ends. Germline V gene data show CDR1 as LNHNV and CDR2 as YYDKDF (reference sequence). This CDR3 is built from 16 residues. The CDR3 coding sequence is TGTGCCACCAGCAGAGATCGAGGTGCCCGCTCCTACGAGCAGTACTTC. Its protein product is CATSRDRGARSYEQYF. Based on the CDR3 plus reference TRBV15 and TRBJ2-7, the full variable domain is DAMVIQNPRYQVTQFGKPVTLSCSQTLNHNVMYWYQQKSSQAPKLLFHYYDKDFNNEADTPDNFQSRRPNTSFCFLDIRSPGLGDTAMYLCATSRDRGARSYEQYFGPGTRLTVT.

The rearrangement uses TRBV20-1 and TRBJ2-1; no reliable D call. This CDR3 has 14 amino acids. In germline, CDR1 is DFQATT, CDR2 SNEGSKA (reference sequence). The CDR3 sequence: CRALSLSSYNEQFF. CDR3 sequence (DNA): TGCAGAGCCTTATCCCTAAGCTCCTACAATGAGCAGTTCTTC.

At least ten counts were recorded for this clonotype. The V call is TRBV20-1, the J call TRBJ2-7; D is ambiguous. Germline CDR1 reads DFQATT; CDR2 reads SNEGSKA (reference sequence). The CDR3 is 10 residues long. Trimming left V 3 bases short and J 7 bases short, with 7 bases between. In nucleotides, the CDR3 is TGCAGTGCTAGTTATGGTGAGCAGTACTTC. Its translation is CSASYGEQYF.

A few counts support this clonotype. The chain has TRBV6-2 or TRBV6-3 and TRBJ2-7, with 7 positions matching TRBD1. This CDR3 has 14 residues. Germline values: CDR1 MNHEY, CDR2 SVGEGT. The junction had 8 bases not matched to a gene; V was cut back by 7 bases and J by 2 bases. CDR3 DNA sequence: TGTGCCAGCACCCCAGCAGGGGGTCCCTACGAGCAGTACTTC. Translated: CASTPAGGPYEQYF.

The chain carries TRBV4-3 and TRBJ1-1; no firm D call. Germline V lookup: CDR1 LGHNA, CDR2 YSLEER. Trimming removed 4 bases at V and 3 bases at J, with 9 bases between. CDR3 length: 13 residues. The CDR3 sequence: CASSRVVDTEAFF. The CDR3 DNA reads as TGCGCCAGCAGCCGAGTCGTGGACACTGAAGCTTTCTTT.

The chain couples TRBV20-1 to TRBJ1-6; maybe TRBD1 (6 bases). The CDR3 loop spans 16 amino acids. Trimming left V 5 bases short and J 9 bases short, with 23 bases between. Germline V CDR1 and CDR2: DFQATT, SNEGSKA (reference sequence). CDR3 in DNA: TGCAGTGCTCCCGGACCCAGGATCCAAGGGGGTTCACCCCTCCACTTT. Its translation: CSAPGPRIQGGSPLHF.

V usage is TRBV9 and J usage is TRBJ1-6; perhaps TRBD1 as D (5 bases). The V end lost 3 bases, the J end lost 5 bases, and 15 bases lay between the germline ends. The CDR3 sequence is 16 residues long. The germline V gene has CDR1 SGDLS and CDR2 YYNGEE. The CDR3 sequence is CASSGRGLGDNSPLHF. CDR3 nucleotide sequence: TGTGCCAGCAGCGGACGGGGGTTGGGGGATAATTCACCCCTCCACTTT. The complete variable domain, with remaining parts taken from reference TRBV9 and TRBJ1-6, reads DSGVTQTPKHLITATGQRVTLRCSPRSGDLSVYWYQQSLDQGLQFLIQYYNGEERAKGNILERFSAQQFPDLHSELNLSSLELGDSALYFCASSGRGLGDNSPLHFGNGTRLTVT.

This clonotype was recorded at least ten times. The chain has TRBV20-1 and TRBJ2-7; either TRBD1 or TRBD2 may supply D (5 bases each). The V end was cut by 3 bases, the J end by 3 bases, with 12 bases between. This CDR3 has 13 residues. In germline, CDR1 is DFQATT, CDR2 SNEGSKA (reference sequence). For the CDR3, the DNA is TGCAGTGCTAGGTCGGGGCCCTACTACGAGCAGTACTTC. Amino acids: CSARSGPYYEQYF.

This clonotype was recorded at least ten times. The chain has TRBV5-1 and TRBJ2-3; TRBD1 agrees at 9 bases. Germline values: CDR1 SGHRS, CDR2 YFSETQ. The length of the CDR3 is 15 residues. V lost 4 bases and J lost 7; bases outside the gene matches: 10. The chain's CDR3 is CASSTNTGGGNTQYF. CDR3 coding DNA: TGCGCCAGCAGCACGAATACAGGGGGCGGAAATACGCAGTATTTT.